The T cell receptor beta chain described here comes from a study of molecular identifiers for immune sequencing clone quantification. Overall study context: Replicates split RNA from approximately 22,000 or 94,000 naive CD8 cells five ways, and the researchers sequenced four portions.

This clonotype came up many times. Its antigen is undetermined. This CDR3 is 15 amino acids long. The ends were cut back, 0 bases at V and 2 bases at J, with 11 bases in the middle. Germline V gene sequence: CDR1 GTSNPN, CDR2 SVGIG (reference sequence). TCRdb re-called the PCR reads through MiXCR, storing one row per CDR3 protein. The sample includes over 600,000 distinct CDR3 sequences, around 20% seen only once; the top ten take approximately 0.9%. Regarding the study as a whole: It was shown that clones above 20 RNA copies held over 99% of effector molecules, but under 1% in naive cells.

Sequencing input: naive CD8+ T cells from blood, with Jurkat cell RNA spiked in. Subset of the sample: FACS-sorted CD8+CD4-CCR7+CD45RA+ naive T cells. This clonotype was obtained from a human donor in good health. Some libraries in this study had Jurkat cell RNA spiked in. This sequence joins TRBV30 and TRBJ2-1; D gene ambiguous. The DNA of the CDR3 is TGTGCCTGGAGTGTAGTGAGAAGCCCCTACAATGAGCAGTTCTTC. This codes for CAWSVVRSPYNEQFF.